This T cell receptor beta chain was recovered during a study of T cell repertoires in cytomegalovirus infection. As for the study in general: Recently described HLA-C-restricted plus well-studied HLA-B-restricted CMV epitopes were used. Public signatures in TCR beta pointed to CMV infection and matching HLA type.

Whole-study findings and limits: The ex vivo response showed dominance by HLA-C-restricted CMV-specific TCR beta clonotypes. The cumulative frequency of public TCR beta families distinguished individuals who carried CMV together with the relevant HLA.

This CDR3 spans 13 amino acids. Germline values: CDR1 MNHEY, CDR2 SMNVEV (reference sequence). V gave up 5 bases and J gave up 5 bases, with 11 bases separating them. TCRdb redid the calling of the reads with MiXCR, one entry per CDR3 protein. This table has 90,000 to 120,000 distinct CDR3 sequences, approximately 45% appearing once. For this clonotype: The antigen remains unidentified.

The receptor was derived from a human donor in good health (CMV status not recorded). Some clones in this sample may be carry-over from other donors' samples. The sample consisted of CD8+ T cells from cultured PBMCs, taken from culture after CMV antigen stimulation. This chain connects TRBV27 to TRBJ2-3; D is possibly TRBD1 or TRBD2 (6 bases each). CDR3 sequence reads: CASSTGGVDTQYF. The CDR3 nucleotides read TGTGCCAGCAGTACCGGGGGCGTAGATACGCAGTATTTT.